This T cell receptor beta chain was profiled in a study of blood T cell repertoires in COVID-19. Clones were sequenced by immunoSEQ multiplex PCR, and TCRdb holds only the in-frame ones, with some missing. The sample has approximately 52,000 clones, about 88% seen once. The CDR3 sequence is 15 residues long. After removal of 0 bases from V and 3 bases from J, the junction contained 5 bases not matched to a gene. CDR1 is LGHNA, CDR2 YSLEER, per germline. This rearrangement joins TRBV4-3 to TRBJ2-7, with TRBD1 identical over 7 bases. Specimen: peripheral blood. This receptor was taken from a man between 60 and 70 years old with acute or convalescent COVID-19. DNA of the CDR3: TGCGCCAGCAGCCAAGATGGACAGGACGGCTACGAGCAGTACTTC. Its translation: CASSQDGQDGYEQYF.